This TCR beta chain was profiled in a study of cytomegalovirus exposure and HLA in healthy donors (dated by TCRdb to about 2017). Study-level background: An earlier analysis of several hundred of the donors reported about 290 Gb of sequence data and 100 million to 140 million unique TCR beta sequences from 150 million to 200 million T cells. An early release covering approximately 600 HLA-typed donors comprised roughly 300 gigabases of sequencing data and 85 million to 100 million unique TCR sequences. In an earlier analysis of a few hundred of the donors, high-throughput TCR beta sequencing was used to judge whether each TCR beta V gene segment behaved as functional or pseudogenic. The study was designed to test whether signatures of past pathogen exposure could be identified by cataloging public T cell receptors. Class I and class II HLA loci were covered by the typing at four-digit resolution. Along with the roughly 670-subject first cohort, a separate validation cohort of 120 different subjects was used. On average, 235,054 unique TCR beta nucleotide sequences were sequenced per donor among several hundred genotyped donors of the cohort, with about 19% of those sequences being non-productive. About five DR-DQ haplotypes were handled as single units for association and clustering because linkage in the cohort was strong. Of the roughly 400 genotyped donors, approximately 83% fell in the genetic ancestry cluster associated with self-reported Caucasian donors. In a later genetic analysis, genome-wide SNP genotypes for about three fifths of the roughly 670 donors were used, and that subset was treated as a discovery cohort. Typing coverage varied by locus: 629-630 donors for A, B, C, DRB1 and DQB1; some 520 for DQA1; approximately 570 for DPA1; approximately 490 for DPB1. High-throughput TCR immunosequencing, statistical association of individual TCRs with disease status, and machine learning were combined to predict cytomegalovirus infection status. A later analysis re-analyzed previously published TCR beta repertoires from 666 donors and added high-resolution HLA genotyping to study TCR occurrence patterns. Donor age, sex, ethnicity and CMV serostatus were compiled together with the repertoire data. In the later analysis, no new phenotypic data were used to find candidate immune exposures; instead, reliance was placed on TCR beta sequences and their occurrence across donors. Every repertoire in the discovery cohort had been generated on one and the same sequencing platform. Using immunosequencing, the study profiled T cell repertoires from 500 to 800 subjects and related those repertoires to cytomegalovirus serostatus. What the research found in general, with its limitations: Because the 87-base-pair reads could not distinguish some IMGT-functional V segments, including TRBV6-2 and TRBV6-3, those segments were excluded. The authors suggested that the approach could potentially be generalized to other disease states and immunological phenotypes. Across donors, most TCR sequences were observed very rarely, whereas some public TCRs were present in many individuals. In this cohort, only TCR beta chains were sequenced, and detectable features were limited by the absence of alpha or paired-chain data. An earlier analysis of approximately 570 of the donors showed that most TCR beta V segments appeared in productive rearrangements either about 87% or about 30% of the time, which broadly matched IMGT annotations. HLA typing was unavailable for some donors at each locus, so association tests used only the typed subset. Because counts were too low, roughly 17 rarely observed V segments, including chromosome 9 orphons, were left out of the earlier analysis of a few hundred of the donors. The study gave a list of about 150 TCR beta chains associated with cytomegalovirus. A later analysis found that TCR association rates varied across HLA loci, with DRB1 alleles showing the most associated TCRs and HLA-C alleles the fewest. A few of the identified cytomegalovirus-associated TCR beta chains were confirmed in vitro to be specific for cytomegalovirus antigens. Compared with the roughly 600-donor mean, donors in an Asian-associated ancestry cluster had fewer N-insertions in productive TCRs, according to a later genetic analysis. A later analysis associated approximately 17,000 TCR beta sequences with specific HLA alleles at a false discovery rate of 0.05. The classifier was reported to diagnose cytomegalovirus status with high specificity and sensitivity in both the original cohort and the validation cohort. CMV serostatus was the only immune exposure information available for the cohort. In a later analysis, most CMV-associated TCR beta chains were found to appear HLA-restricted, with HLA associations seemingly driven largely by CMV exposure. A further reported finding was that TCR beta sequences accurately predicted the HLA-A and HLA-B alleles for most subjects in the first cohort. Linkage disequilibrium might explain the correlated functional status among segregating V segments, but an unknown experimental factor could not be excluded. A cluster of highly shared sequence variants was judged likely to be a technical artifact of the sequencing pipeline. According to a later analysis, parvovirus B19, influenza, CMV and Epstein-Barr virus appeared linked to several top co-occurrence clusters. In a later genetic analysis, a missense DCLRE1C variant was associated with V-gene and J-gene trimming of TCR beta chains, and the association was replicated in an independent cohort. Roughly uniform sequencing depth across donors was assumed in presence/absence analyses, although this assumption may not hold. A later analysis found that HLA-associated TCR beta chains were more clonally expanded and had lower generation probabilities than equally common non-associated chains. Strong co-occurrence of HLA alleles, especially DR and DQ, made assigning TCR associations to individual alleles difficult.

Details on this clone: What antigen it recognizes has not been identified. Per-nucleotide qualities are absent, and no much larger clonotype sits a single base away.

The cohort comprised more than 550 healthy bone marrow donors. All cohort members were sampled while nominally healthy, although unrecorded immune exposures were likely present. The donor was CMV seronegative and belonged to the group of 352 seronegative cohort members. A peripheral blood sample was provided by each donor, and peripheral blood mononuclear cells were used for TCR beta sequencing. Genomic DNA extraction from the blood cell samples was performed with the Qiagen DNeasy Blood Extraction Kit. Libraries were prepared through the immunoSEQ multiplex PCR assay. A mixture of 60 forward primers for TCR Vbeta segments and 13 reverse primers for TCR Jbeta segments was used in the multiplex PCR. The CDR3 region of rearranged TCR beta genes was amplified from genomic DNA with a multiplex PCR assay. The Illumina HiSeq System was used to sequence the amplified TCR beta libraries as 87-base-pair reads. From the authors' description of their analysis: A later analysis tallied 75 million to 95 million unique TCR beta chains across the 666 repertoires, and around 12 million of those chains were shared by two or more donors. A nearest-neighbor algorithm error-corrected the raw reads and collapsed the reads into unique sequences, merging closely related sequences to remove PCR and sequencing errors. Alignment of CDR3 sequences to IMGT reference sequences was used to assign V, D and J gene segments. For a sequence to be retained, a match of at least six nucleotides to both a V gene segment and a J gene segment was required. A rearrangement counted as productive if the CDR3 had no stop codons and remained in frame with V and J, and every other rearrangement counted as non-productive. CDR3 was defined by IMGT convention, running from the second conserved V-encoded cysteine to the conserved J-encoded phenylalanine. In an earlier analysis of around 640 of the donors, sequences lacking an unambiguous match to a single V gene segment were excluded. An earlier analysis of a few hundred of the donors called V segments functional above 56.7% productive rearrangements and segregating when the between-donor standard deviation exceeded 5%. A statistical classification framework was built to diagnose cytomegalovirus status from the catalog of TCR beta chain sequences. V and J gene assignment, in a later analysis, came from comparing TCR nucleotide sequences with IMGT/GENE-DB human TR gene sequences. A later analysis assigned CDR3 sequences and most-parsimonious VDJ recombination scenarios with the TCRdist pipeline. In a later analysis, each TCR beta chain was defined by its CDR3 amino acid sequence together with its V-gene family, and reads without a unique V-gene family were excluded. In a later analysis, 450 to 600 highly shared, low-generation-probability nucleotide sequences were removed to address suspected cross-contamination and a sequencing artifact. In a later analysis, a clonal expansion index was calculated for each public chain from normalized within-repertoire ranks of inferred template counts. A later analysis computed generation probabilities with a VDJ recombination model fitted to out-of-frame rearrangements, and checked the results against IGoR. In a later analysis, TCR-TCR, TCR-HLA and TCR-CMV co-occurrence was scored with hypergeometric tests, and a repertoire-size bias correction was applied to TCR pairs. In a later analysis, false discovery rates were estimated by permuting HLA or CMV assignments 20 times. In a later analysis, co-occurring TCRs were grouped using DBSCAN, with TCRdist sequence similarity added in when clustering inside HLA-allele-positive subsets. Repertoires with fewer than 30,000 or more than 120,000 public chains were left out of co-occurrence clustering, as were about five repertoires with anomalous nucleotide sharing. TCRdb obtained this table from immuneACCESS and retained in-frame rearrangements with V and J assigned. These tables miss some clones; where compared with another copy, unresolved V genes account for less than half of the shortfall, and the remainder is unexplained. That table is the source of V, J and clone size, and D and trimming were worked out from the DNA. The sample records around 190,000 clones, about 87% of which are singletons. The top ten clones comprise 1.5% to 2% of the sample.

According to the germline V gene, CDR1 reads MDHEN and CDR2 reads SYDVKM. Cut back by 5 bases and 4 bases, the V and J ends lie 12 bases apart. Including cysteine and phenylalanine, the CDR3 has 13 amino acids. Just CDR3 DNA is preserved here, 39 bases in frame from base 1. Sequenced material: PBMCs. The rearrangement joined TRBV28 to TRBJ2-7, and the D gene may be TRBD1, 6 bases matching. The receptor comes from a woman aged 18 to 35 in good health and CMV-seronegative. For the CDR3, the sequence is CASSTGRRYEQYF. Read as DNA, the sequence is TGTGCCAGCAGTACAGGGCGGAGGTACGAGCAGTACTTC.